One sample yielded the 19 T cell receptor beta chains listed below, sequenced in a study of circulating CD8 cells and anti-PD-1 response in melanoma. TCR libraries were prepared from roughly 15 ng of total RNA with the QIAseq Immune Repertoire TCR panel. Each CDR3 protein gets one entry after TCRdb re-called the reads with MiXCR. This sample has roughly 2,300 distinct CDR3 sequences, with approximately 8% found just once. From live CD3+CD8+TCRalphabeta+ cells, four PD-1 and/or TIGIT subsets were sorted. This sample comprised CD8+ T cells from PBMCs, obtained at baseline or after one month of anti-PD-1 therapy (not recorded which). These receptors were taken from a human donor with melanoma.

This clonotype is large (0.1 to 1%). This chain links TRBV19 with TRBJ1-1; 7 nucleotides align to TRBD1. V lost 7 bases and J lost 1; bases outside the gene matches: 6. The CDR3 has 14 amino acids. Germline V CDR1 and CDR2: LNHDA, SQIVND (reference sequence). The CDR3 protein is CASIIQGSNTEAFF. The CDR3 nucleotides are TGTGCCAGTATCATACAGGGGTCGAACACTGAAGCTTTCTTT.

In its sample, this clonotype is medium-sized. The chain has TRBV27 and TRBJ1-5; possibly TRBD1 for D (6 bases). Germline CDR1 MNHEY, CDR2 SMNVEV (reference sequence). The CDR3 is 14 residues long. The V gene lost 6 bases and the J gene lost 0 bases, with 9 bases spanning the gap. The CDR3 spells CASSLGGSNQPQHF. CDR3 coding DNA: TGTGCCAGCAGCCTAGGGGGTAGCAATCAGCCCCAGCATTTT.

This clonotype ranks as medium-sized. V usage is TRBV7-2 and J usage is TRBJ2-1; D might be TRBD2 (6 bases). Germline V gives CDR1 SGHTA, CDR2 FQGNSA. Deletions cut 1 base from V and 4 bases from J, with 23 bases between. CDR3 size: 19 residues. CDR3 coding DNA: TGTGCCAGCAGCTTAGATTTCCGACACGGGCTAGCGTCTTACAATGAGCAGTTCTTC. Translated, it gives CASSLDFRHGLASYNEQFF.

This chain links TRBV19 with TRBJ2-2; D gene unclear. The length of the CDR3 is 14 residues. Germline V CDR1 and CDR2: LNHDA, SQIVND (reference sequence). V was pared by 8 bases and J by 9 bases, with 19 bases between. In DNA, the CDR3 is TGTGCCAGTTGCCCCTCCTTTCCAGCCCGGGAGCTGTTTTTT. It specifies CASCPSFPARELFF.

This clonotype is termed medium-sized. This chain connects TRBV5-4 to TRBJ2-7; TRBD1 matches 12 bases. This CDR3 has 15 amino acids. Germline V gene data show CDR1 as SGHNT and CDR2 as YYREEE (reference sequence). V lost 4 bases to trimming and J lost 5 bases; unmatched junction nucleotides: 7. The CDR3 DNA reads as TGTGCCAGCAGCCCCGGGACAGGGGGCATCGACGAGCAGTACTTC. This sequence encodes CASSPGTGGIDEQYF.

On this clonotype: A read error may be the cause here, since a much bigger clone is one base away. The rearrangement joins TRBV2 to TRBJ1-1, with a weak D call TRBD1 (5 bases). This CDR3 region has 15 residues. Germline assignment: CDR1 SNHLY and CDR2 FYNNEI. CDR3 amino acids: CANLGRGSQNTEALF. The CDR3 coding sequence is TGTGCCAACCTAGGGCGGGGGAGCCAGAACACTGAAGCTCTCTTT.

This clonotype is termed medium-sized. This rearrangement joins TRBV28 to TRBJ1-5; D gene ambiguous. CDR1 and CDR2 (germline): MDHEN, SYDVKM. The CDR3 covers 13 residues. V dropped 7 bases and J dropped 9 bases, with 16 bases sitting between them. Written as DNA, the CDR3 is TGTGCCAGCACCCTAGTCCTCCAAGCGCCCCAGCATTTT. Protein sequence: CASTLVLQAPQHF.

This clonotype is medium-sized in the sample. The chain has TRBV7-2 and TRBJ2-1; 7 bases line up with TRBD2. CDR1 is SGHTA and CDR2 is FQGNSA in the germline V gene. The CDR3 is 16 amino acids. V gave up 4 bases and J gave up 0 bases; unmatched junction bases: 6. In DNA form, the CDR3 reads TGTGCCAGCAGCTACTGGGACTACGCCTCCTACAATGAGCAGTTCTTC. This translates into CASSYWDYASYNEQFF.

In this sample, this clonotype is medium-sized (0.01 to 0.1%). This sequence joins TRBV18 and TRBJ1-1; unclear D gene. Germline V gene lookup returns CDR1 KGHSH and CDR2 LQKENI. This CDR3 region has 15 residues. V dropped 2 bases and J dropped 0 bases, with 10 bases sitting between them. CDR3 residues: CASSPSDKLNTEAFF. The CDR3 DNA is TGTGCCAGCTCACCAAGCGACAAATTGAACACTGAAGCTTTCTTT.

By share of the sample, this clonotype is medium-sized. This chain connects TRBV19 to TRBJ2-7; tentative D call: TRBD1 (6 bases). Trimming shortened V by 6 bases and J by 4 bases, and 10 bases separated the two germline ends. This CDR3 is 12 amino acids long. The germline V gene encodes CDR1 LNHDA and CDR2 SQIVND (reference sequence). DNA of the CDR3: TGTGCCAGTAGGGGGACATTGTACGAGCAGTACTTC. Amino acids: CASRGTLYEQYF.

The chain joins TRBV30 to TRBJ2-6; D not resolved. The CDR3 has 17 residues. The germline V and J ends were trimmed by 7 bases and 0 bases, with 19 bases remaining between them. Germline values: CDR1 GTSNPN, CDR2 SVGIG (reference sequence). The CDR3 DNA reads TGTGCCTCCGTTGGGCAGATCATGAGCTCTGGGGCCAACGTCCTGACTTTC. It is translated as CASVGQIMSSGANVLTF.

This clonotype was counted a few times. This may be a read error: a much more frequent sequence differs by one nucleotide. The rearrangement joins TRBV24-1 to TRBJ2-5, with 7 bases aligning to TRBD2. V was pared by 4 bases and J by 9 bases, with 10 bases of the junction left unmatched. Per the germline V gene, CDR1 is KGHDR and CDR2 is SFDVKD. This CDR3 region has 14 residues. The CDR3 sequence is CATSDLRGGESQYF. In DNA, the CDR3 is TGTGCCACCAGTGACCTGCGCGGGGGTGAGTCCCAGTACTTC.

This clonotype is termed medium-sized. This chain links TRBV7-2 with TRBJ1-2; D is uncertain. This CDR3 has 13 amino acids. The V end lost 2 bases, the J end lost 4 bases, and 8 bases lay between the germline ends. The V gene's germline CDR1 is SGHTA and CDR2 FQGNSA. The CDR3 loop reads CASSLTESYGYTF. CDR3 sequence (DNA): TGTGCCAGCAGCTTAACGGAATCCTATGGCTACACCTTC.

Relative to its sample, this clonotype is medium-sized. The gene calls are TRBV25-1 and TRBJ2-3, with D unclear. Germline lookup yields CDR1 MGHDK and CDR2 SYGVNS. The CDR3 consists of 13 residues. Deletions cut 4 bases from V and 2 bases from J, with 7 bases between. CDR3 residues: CASSALDTDTQYF. The CDR3 coding sequence is TGTGCCAGCAGTGCCCTGGACACAGATACGCAGTATTTT.

By share, this clonotype counts as medium-sized. V usage is TRBV29-1 and J usage is TRBJ1-2; 10 positions agree with TRBD1. The CDR3 has 14 amino acids. J gave up 4 bases and V 3 bases, and 5 bases lay outside the gene matches. Germline V gene lookup returns CDR1 SQVTM and CDR2 ANQGSEA. Here the CDR3 reads CSVERTGGTYGYTF. The DNA of the CDR3 is TGCAGCGTTGAGCGGACAGGGGGGACCTATGGCTACACCTTC.

Judged by abundance, this clonotype is medium-sized. The gene calls are TRBV4-2 and TRBJ2-2; D is unclear. The CDR3 covers 14 residues. Germline CDR1 is LGHNA and CDR2 is YNFKEQ. Trimming removed 3 bases at V and 0 bases at J, with 5 bases between. The CDR3 region is CASSQGSNTGELFF. CDR3 in DNA: TGTGCCAGCAGCCAGGGTTCGAACACCGGGGAGCTGTTTTTT.

The V call is TRBV19, the J call TRBJ2-3; a weak D match, TRBD1 (5 bases). Gene TRBJ1-5 matches the end of the DNA better, so the J call may be wrong. Germline CDR1 LNHDA, CDR2 SQIVND (reference sequence). The CDR3 is 14 residues long. DNA of the CDR3: TGTGCCAGTAGTACCGGGACGACCACAGATACGCAGCATTTT. It is translated as CASSTGTTTDTQHF.

As for this clonotype: A much larger clone differs from this one at a single base, so this may be a read error. This chain uses TRBV7-3 with TRBJ2-7; no firm D call. V lost 1 base and J lost 7, with 8 bases in between. The CDR3 covers 12 residues. Germline V gives CDR1 SGHTA, CDR2 FQGTGA. CDR3 nucleotides: TGTGCCAGCAGCTTAATCCCGGATGAGCAGTACTTC. Translation: CASSLIPDEQYF. Drawing the rest from reference TRBV7-3 and TRBJ2-7, the complete variable domain is GAGVSQTPSNKVTEKGKYVELRCDPISGHTALYWYRQSLGQGPEFLIYFQGTGAADDSGLPNDRFFAVRPEGSVSTLKIQRTERGDSAVYLCASSLIPDEQYFGPGTRLTVT.

This clonotype is medium-sized (0.01 to 0.1%) by share. This chain uses TRBV19 with TRBJ2-7; the D gene is possibly TRBD1 (6 bases). V was trimmed by 7 bases and J by 3 bases, leaving 10 bases between them. The germline V gene encodes CDR1 LNHDA and CDR2 SQIVND (reference sequence). This CDR3 contains 12 residues. Here the CDR3 reads CASNRVGYEQYF. The CDR3 nucleotides read TGTGCCAGTAACAGGGTAGGCTACGAGCAGTACTTC.